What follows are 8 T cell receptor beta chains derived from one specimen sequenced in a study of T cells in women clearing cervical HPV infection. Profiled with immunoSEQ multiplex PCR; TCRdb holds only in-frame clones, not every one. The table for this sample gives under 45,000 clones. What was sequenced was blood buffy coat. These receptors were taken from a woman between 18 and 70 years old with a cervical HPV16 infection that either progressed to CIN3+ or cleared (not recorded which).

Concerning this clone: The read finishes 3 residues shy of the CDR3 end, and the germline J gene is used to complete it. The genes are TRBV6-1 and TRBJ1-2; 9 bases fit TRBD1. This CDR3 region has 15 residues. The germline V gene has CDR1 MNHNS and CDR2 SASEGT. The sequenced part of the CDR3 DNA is TGTGCCAGCAGTGAAGGGACAGGGGCCTACAATGAC. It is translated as CASSEGTGAYND. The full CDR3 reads CASSEGTGAYNDYTF.

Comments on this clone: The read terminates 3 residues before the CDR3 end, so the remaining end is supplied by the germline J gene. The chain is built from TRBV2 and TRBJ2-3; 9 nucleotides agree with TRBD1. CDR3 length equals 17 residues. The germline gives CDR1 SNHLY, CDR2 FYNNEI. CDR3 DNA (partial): TGTGCCAGCAGTGCTTGGACAGGGGTTTTCGGCAATCAGCCG. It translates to CASSAWTGVFGNQP. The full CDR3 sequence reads CASSAWTGVFGNQPQYF. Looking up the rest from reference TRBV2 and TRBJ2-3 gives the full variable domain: EPEVTQTPSHQVTQMGQEVILRCVPISNHLYFYWYRQILGQKVEFLVSFYNNEISEKSEIFDDQFSVERPDGSNFTLKIRSTKLEDSAMYFCASSAWTGVFGNQPQYFGPGTRLTVL.

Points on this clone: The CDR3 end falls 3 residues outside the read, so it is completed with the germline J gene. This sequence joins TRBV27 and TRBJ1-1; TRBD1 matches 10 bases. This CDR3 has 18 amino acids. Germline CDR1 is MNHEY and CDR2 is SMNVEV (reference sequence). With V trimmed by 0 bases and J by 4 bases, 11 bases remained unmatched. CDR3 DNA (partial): TGTGCCAGCAGTTTATCCGGGACAGGGGTGATATTGACCACTGAA. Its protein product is CASSLSGTGVILTTE. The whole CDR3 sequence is CASSLSGTGVILTTEAFF.

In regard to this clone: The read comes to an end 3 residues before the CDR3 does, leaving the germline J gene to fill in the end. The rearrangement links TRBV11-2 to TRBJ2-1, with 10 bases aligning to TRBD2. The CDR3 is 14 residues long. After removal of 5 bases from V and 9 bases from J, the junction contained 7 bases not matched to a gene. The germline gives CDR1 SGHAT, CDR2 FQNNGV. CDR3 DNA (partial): TGTGCCAGCAGCCCTAGCGGGAGCATTAGTGAG. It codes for CASSPSGSISE. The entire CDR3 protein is CASSPSGSISEQFF. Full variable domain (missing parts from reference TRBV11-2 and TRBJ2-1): EAGVAQSPRYKIIEKRQSVAFWCNPISGHATLYWYQQILGQGPKLLIQFQNNGVVDDSQLPKDRFSAERLKGVDSTLKIQPAKLEDSAVYLCASSPSGSISEQFFGPGTRLTVL.

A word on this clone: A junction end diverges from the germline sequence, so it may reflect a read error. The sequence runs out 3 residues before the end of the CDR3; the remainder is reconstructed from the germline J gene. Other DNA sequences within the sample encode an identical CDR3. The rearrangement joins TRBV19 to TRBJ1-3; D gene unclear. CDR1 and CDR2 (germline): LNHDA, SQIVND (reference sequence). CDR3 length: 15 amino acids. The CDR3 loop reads CASWTGRNSGNTIYF. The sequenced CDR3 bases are TGTGCCAGTTGGACTGGACGTAACTCTGGAAACACG. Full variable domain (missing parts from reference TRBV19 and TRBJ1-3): DGGITQSPKYLFRKEGQNVTLSCEQNLNHDAMYWYRQDPGQGLRLIYYSQIVNDFQKGDIAEGYSVSREKKESFPLTVTSAQKNPTAFYLCASWTGRNSGNTIYFGEGSWLTVV.

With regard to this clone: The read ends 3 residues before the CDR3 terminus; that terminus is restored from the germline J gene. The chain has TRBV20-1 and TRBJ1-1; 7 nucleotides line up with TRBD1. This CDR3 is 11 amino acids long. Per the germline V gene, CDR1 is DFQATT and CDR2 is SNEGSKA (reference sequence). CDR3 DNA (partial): TGCAGTGCAACGGGACAGACGAGA. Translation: CSATGQTR. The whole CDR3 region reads CSATGQTRAFF.

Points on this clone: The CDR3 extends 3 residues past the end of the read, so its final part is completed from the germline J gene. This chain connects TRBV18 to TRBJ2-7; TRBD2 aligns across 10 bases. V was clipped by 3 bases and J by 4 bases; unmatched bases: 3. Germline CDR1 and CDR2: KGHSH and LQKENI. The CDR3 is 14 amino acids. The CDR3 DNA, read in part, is TGTGCCAGCTCACCTCGACTAGCGGGTTACGAG. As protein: CASSPRLAGYE. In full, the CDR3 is CASSPRLAGYEQYF. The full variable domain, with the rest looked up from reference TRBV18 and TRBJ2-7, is NAGVMQNPRHLVRRRGQEARLRCSPMKGHSHVYWYRQLPEEGLKFMVYLQKENIIDESGMPKERFSAEFPKEGPSILRIQQVVRGDSAAYFCASSPRLAGYEQYFGPGTRLTVT.

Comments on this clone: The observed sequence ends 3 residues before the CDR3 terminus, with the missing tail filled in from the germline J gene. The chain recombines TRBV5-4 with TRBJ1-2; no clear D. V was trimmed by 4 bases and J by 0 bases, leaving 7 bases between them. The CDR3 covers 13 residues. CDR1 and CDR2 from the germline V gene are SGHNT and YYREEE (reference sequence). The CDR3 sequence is CASSTPPNYGYTF. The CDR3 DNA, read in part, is TGTGCCAGCAGCACACCCCCTAACTATGGC. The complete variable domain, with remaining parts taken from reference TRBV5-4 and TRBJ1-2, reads ETGVTQSPTHLIKTRGQQVTLRCSSQSGHNTVSWYQQALGQGPQFIFQYYREEENGRGNFPPRFSGLQFPNYSSELNVNALELDDSALYLCASSTPPNYGYTFGSGTRLTVV.